The present entry profiles one T cell receptor beta chain with its context. Its specificity is unknown. CDR1 is SEHNR and CDR2 is FQNEAQ in the germline V gene (reference sequence). CDR3 length equals 17 residues. This sample stems from a study of human CD8 memory T cell subsets. A UMI-labeled 5' RACE approach was the method that produced the TCR beta libraries. Reprocessing the 5' RACE reads, TCRdb reports a single entry for every CDR3 protein and omits DNA. Its clone listing holds fewer than 6,500 distinct CDR3 sequences. Whole-study findings and limits: When diversity was estimated with Chao1, stem-like memory T cells appeared more diverse than precursor exhausted T cells. Of all T cell receptor chains, just the beta chains were sequenced in this study.

Total RNA was taken from fewer than 180,000 sorted CD8+ T cells, in duplicate, per subset. What was sequenced was CD8+ effector memory T cells (TEM) sorted from PBMCs. Subset here: effector memory CD8 T cells, CCR7- CD45RO+ CD95+. This clonotype originated in a human donor in good health. The chain uses TRBV7-9 and TRBJ2-7; TCRdb returns TRBD2, unconfirmable since there is no DNA. Here the CDR3 reads CASSSGSSGRPSYEQYF.